The sequence of this TCR beta chain was determined in a study of patients and donors after allogeneic stem cell transplantation. CDR1 SEHNR and CDR2 FQNEAQ come from the germline V gene (reference sequence). Trimming took off 5 bases at V and 0 bases at J, with 8 bases between the two ends. The CDR3 sequence is 14 residues long. This clonotype appeared a few times. A single record per CDR3 protein comes from TCRdb applying MiXCR to the RT-PCR reads. The sample has some 880,000 distinct CDR3 sequences, approximately 19% seen once; the top ten hold roughly 6%. Material: blood, either unsorted or a sorted T cell fraction (not recorded which). The V and J genes are TRBV7-9 and TRBJ2-4; D gene ambiguous. The receptor's source is a human donor who was either an allogeneic HSCT recipient or a stem cell or donor lymphocyte infusion donor (not recorded which). It is not recorded whose cells these are; they may come from a transplant donor. The CDR3 reads CASSPPVAKNIQYF. CDR3 coding DNA: TGTGCCAGCAGCCCCCCAGTAGCCAAAAACATTCAGTACTTC.